One and the same sample provided the 20 T cell receptor beta chains below, sequenced in a study of cytomegalovirus exposure and HLA in healthy donors. The table came from immunoSEQ multiplex PCR; TCRdb's copy has only in-frame clones and leaves some out. Of approximately 170,000 clones listed, 85% were seen once; the top ten hold about 15%. Sequencing was performed on PBMCs. The receptor set was obtained from a man aged 18 to 30 in good health and CMV-seropositive.

This chain joins TRBV29-1 and TRBJ2-1, with a possible D match to TRBD2 (6 bases). Germline-derived CDR1 and CDR2 are SQVTM and ANQGSEA. The CDR3 is made up of 15 amino acids. Trimming left V 6 bases short and J 0 bases short, with 15 bases between. CDR3 protein: CSVGDRGGSYNEQFF. The CDR3 DNA is TGCAGCGTAGGAGATAGGGGAGGCTCCTACAATGAGCAGTTCTTC.

In its sample, this clone was seen once. This chain uses TRBV7-3 with TRBJ1-2; D possibly corresponds to TRBD1 (6 bases). Germline V gene lookup returns CDR1 SGHTA and CDR2 FQGTGA. The CDR3 length is 15 residues. The V end lost 5 bases, the J end lost 7 bases, and 20 bases lay between the germline ends. CDR3 amino acids: CASSPDRNPSSGYTF. The CDR3 DNA reads TGTGCCAGCAGCCCGGACAGAAACCCAAGTAGTGGCTACACCTTC. Drawing the rest from reference TRBV7-3 and TRBJ1-2, the complete variable domain is GAGVSQTPSNKVTEKGKYVELRCDPISGHTALYWYRQSLGQGPEFLIYFQGTGAADDSGLPNDRFFAVRPEGSVSTLKIQRTERGDSAVYLCASSPDRNPSSGYTFGSGTRLTVV.

In its sample, this clone was seen a few times. The chain combines TRBV6-5 with TRBJ1-5; 12 nucleotides align to TRBD1. Germline lookup yields CDR1 MNHEY and CDR2 SVGAGI. With 7 bases clipped from V and 7 bases from J, the junction kept 5 bases outside the gene matches. This CDR3 is built from 14 residues. The chain's CDR3 is CASNPGTGGQPQHF. The CDR3 nucleotides are TGTGCCAGCAACCCCGGGACAGGGGGCCAGCCCCAGCATTTT.

This chain's CDR3 is CASSYGDSYEQFF. The CDR3 bases are TGTGCCAGCAGTTATGGGGACAGCTATGAGCAGTTCTTC. This chain uses TRBV27 with TRBJ2-1; TRBD1 agrees at 7 bases. Germline CDR1 is MNHEY and CDR2 is SMNVEV (reference sequence). Trimming cost V 4 bases and J 8 bases; bases outside gene matches: 5. The CDR3 consists of 13 residues.

The V call is TRBV2, the J call TRBJ1-5; perhaps TRBD1 as D (5 bases). Germline CDR1 is SNHLY and CDR2 is FYNNEI. Trimming left V 6 bases short and J 3 bases short, with 21 bases between. The CDR3 loop spans 17 amino acids. The CDR3 protein is CASRDRQSSVFNQPQHF. Written as DNA, the CDR3 is TGTGCCAGCAGGGATCGACAGAGCTCCGTCTTCAATCAGCCCCAGCATTTT.

The rearrangement uses TRBV28 and TRBJ2-4; 9 nucleotides align to TRBD1. With V trimmed by 3 bases and J by 0 bases, 6 bases remained unmatched. This CDR3 has 17 amino acids. Germline loops: CDR1 MDHEN, CDR2 SYDVKM. Here the CDR3 DNA reads TGTGCCAGCAGTTTCCCTCGGACAGGGGAAGCCAAAAACATTCAGTACTTC. The encoded protein is CASSFPRTGEAKNIQYF.

This chain connects TRBV18 to TRBJ1-3; D unresolved. V lost 3 bases and J 0 bases, leaving 9 bases between the germline ends. Looked up from germline, CDR1 is KGHSH and CDR2 is LQKENI. The CDR3 is 15 residues long. The CDR3 is CASSPARDSGNTIYF. CDR3 sequence (DNA): TGTGCCAGCTCACCCGCGAGGGACTCTGGAAACACCATATATTTT.

The chain has TRBV27 and TRBJ2-5; 7 bases map to TRBD1. V lost 6 bases and J lost 1; bases outside the gene matches: 8. The germline CDR1 and CDR2 sequences are MNHEY and SMNVEV (reference sequence). The CDR3 sequence is 15 residues long. CDR3 DNA sequence: TGTGCCAGCAGATCCGACAGGGCTTCCCAAGAGACCCAGTACTTC. Translation: CASRSDRASQETQYF.

V usage is TRBV30 and J usage is TRBJ1-2, with D uncertain. The V gene lost 0 bases and the J gene lost 0 bases, with 14 bases spanning the gap. In germline, CDR1 is GTSNPN, CDR2 SVGIG (reference sequence). The CDR3 runs 16 residues. CDR3 in DNA: TGTGCCTGGAGTGTCGGAACAGCTATAGCTAACTATGGCTACACCTTC. This encodes CAWSVGTAIANYGYTF.

CDR3: CSVDPGDSYEQYF. CDR3 bases: TGCAGCGTTGATCCAGGGGATTCCTACGAGCAGTACTTC. V usage is TRBV29-1 and J usage is TRBJ2-7; D may be TRBD1 (6 bases). The length of the CDR3 is 13 residues. From germline, CDR1 is SQVTM and CDR2 ANQGSEA. Trimming removed 3 bases at V and 1 base at J, with 10 bases between.

The chain is built from TRBV12-5 and TRBJ1-1; 7 bases are shared with TRBD1. V was clipped by 5 bases and J by 3 bases; unmatched bases: 9. Germline CDR1 LGHNT, CDR2 FRNRAP. There are 15 residues in the CDR3. CDR3 nucleotides: TGTGCTAGTGGTACCGACAGGGAAGTGGACACTGAAGCTTTCTTT. Encoded protein: CASGTDREVDTEAFF.

The chain employs TRBV29-1 and TRBJ2-5; 12 bases map to TRBD2. CDR3 length: 14 amino acids. The germline CDR1 and CDR2 sequences are SQVTM and ANQGSEA. V shed 6 bases, J shed 4 bases, and the junction held 6 bases outside the gene matches. The CDR3, as DNA: TGCAGCGTCGATTCTAGCGGGAGGGGAGAGACCCAGTACTTC. It specifies CSVDSSGRGETQYF.

The chain combines TRBV19 with TRBJ1-2; 7 bases line up with TRBD1. J was trimmed by 6 bases and V by 2 bases; bases with no gene match: 9. CDR3 length equals 15 residues. The germline gives CDR1 LNHDA, CDR2 SQIVND (reference sequence). The CDR3 loop is CASSITGQSADGYTF. The CDR3 DNA reads as TGTGCCAGTAGTATAACGGGACAGTCAGCGGATGGCTACACCTTC.

The chain combines TRBV28 with TRBJ1-4; the D gene is possibly TRBD1 (5 bases). The CDR3 is made up of 16 amino acids. V was trimmed by 1 base and J by 7 bases, leaving 16 bases between them. CDR1 is MDHEN, CDR2 SYDVKM, per germline. DNA of the CDR3: TGTGCCAGCAGTTTATCGTGGCAGGGTTGGGGTGAAAAACTGTTTTTT. This sequence encodes CASSLSWQGWGEKLFF.

The chain carries TRBV30 and TRBJ2-7; 10 bases align to TRBD2. The CDR3 extends over 20 amino acids. Germline V gene data show CDR1 as GTSNPN and CDR2 as SVGIG (reference sequence). V shed 0 bases, J shed 3 bases, and the junction held 20 bases outside the gene matches. CDR3 sequence: CAWSVPQFGAGGPRGYEQYF. Here the CDR3 DNA reads TGTGCCTGGAGTGTACCCCAATTCGGAGCGGGAGGGCCTCGCGGCTACGAGCAGTACTTC.

The chain combines TRBV11-3 with TRBJ1-6; D remains unclear. The CDR3 is 14 amino acids. V was shortened by 3 bases and J by 8 bases, with 11 bases between the two germline ends. CDR1 and CDR2 from the germline V gene are SGHNT and YENEEA. The CDR3 coding sequence is TGTGCCAGCAGCTTCCAGGTGCGGGATTCACCCCTCCACTTT. Its protein is CASSFQVRDSPLHF.

The chain joins TRBV5-4 to TRBJ1-1, with 9 bases lining up with TRBD1. CDR1 and CDR2 (germline): SGHNT, YYREEE (reference sequence). V shed 1 base and J 1 base; nucleotides not matched to a gene: 2. CDR3 length: 15 amino acids. The CDR3 reads CASSLWGQGNTEAFF. CDR3 sequence (DNA): TGTGCCAGCAGCTTGTGGGGACAGGGGAACACTGAAGCTTTCTTT. The full variable domain, completed using reference TRBV5-4 and TRBJ1-1, is ETGVTQSPTHLIKTRGQQVTLRCSSQSGHNTVSWYQQALGQGPQFIFQYYREEENGRGNFPPRFSGLQFPNYSSELNVNALELDDSALYLCASSLWGQGNTEAFFGQGTRLTVV.

V is TRBV6-5 and J is TRBJ2-4; a possible D gene is TRBD2 (6 bases). Germline V gene lookup returns CDR1 MNHEY and CDR2 SVGAGI. This CDR3 contains 16 residues. The ends were cut back, 4 bases at V and 1 base at J, with 14 bases in the middle. This chain's CDR3 is CASSWDSNGAKNIQYF. Here the CDR3 DNA reads TGTGCCAGCAGTTGGGACTCCAACGGGGCCAAAAACATTCAGTACTTC.

This clone appeared many times. The rearrangement joins TRBV28 to TRBJ1-2, with TRBD1 matching over 7 bases. Trimming removed 5 bases from V and 0 bases from J; junction bases left unmatched: 3. CDR1 and CDR2 from the germline V gene are MDHEN and SYDVKM. This CDR3 is 14 amino acids long. The CDR3: CASSTGATNYGYTF. The DNA of the CDR3 is TGTGCCAGCAGTACAGGGGCGACTAACTATGGCTACACCTTC.

CDR3 amino acids: CASSLQGYTGELFF. In DNA form, the CDR3 reads TGTGCCAGCAGTTTACAGGGGTACACCGGGGAGCTGTTTTTT. The chain employs TRBV28 and TRBJ2-2, with D possibly matching TRBD1 (6 bases). Germline V gives CDR1 MDHEN, CDR2 SYDVKM. V dropped 2 bases and J dropped 3 bases, with 7 bases sitting between them. CDR3 size: 14 residues.